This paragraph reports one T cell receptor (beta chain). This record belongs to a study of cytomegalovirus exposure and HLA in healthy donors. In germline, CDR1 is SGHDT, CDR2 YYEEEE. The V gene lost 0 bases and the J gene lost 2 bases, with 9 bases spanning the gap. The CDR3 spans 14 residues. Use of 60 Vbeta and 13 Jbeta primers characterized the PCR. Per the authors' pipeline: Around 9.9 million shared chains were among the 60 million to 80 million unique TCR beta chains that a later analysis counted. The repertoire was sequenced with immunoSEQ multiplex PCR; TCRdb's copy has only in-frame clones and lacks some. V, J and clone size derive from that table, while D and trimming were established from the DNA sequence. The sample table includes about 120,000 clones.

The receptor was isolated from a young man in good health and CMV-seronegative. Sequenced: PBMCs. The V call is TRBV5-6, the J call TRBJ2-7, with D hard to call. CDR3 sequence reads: CASSLAADTYEQYF. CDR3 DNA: TGTGCCAGCAGCTTGGCCGCGGATACCTACGAGCAGTACTTC.